The text below deals with one T cell receptor (beta chain). Antigen specificity is unknown. The V gene lost 0 bases and the J gene lost 11 bases, with 13 bases spanning the gap. This CDR3 region has 13 residues. Germline V lookup: CDR1 SGHDN, CDR2 FVKESK. Through a sample-barcoded 5' primer and a J-beta primer mix, a second PCR was run for 7 to 11 cycles. A template-switch adaptor containing 12 random nucleotides labeled each cDNA molecule. Using its own MiXCR run on the 5' RACE reads, TCRdb lists one record per CDR3 protein. The sample lists 730,000 or so distinct CDR3 sequences, roughly 47% occurring once. This sample was included in a study of blood T cells in healthy people across ages. Turning to the study itself: About one barcoded beta molecule per two T cells came from capture by template switching. Study outcomes and limitations: No conclusive comparison of naive versus antigen-experienced cells was possible with unsorted PBMCs. Per million T cells, TCR beta diversity dropped roughly linearly as age increased.

The sample taken for sequencing was blood. The chain couples TRBV14 to TRBJ2-5; D is uncertain. The sequence was collected from a woman between 55 and 75 years old in good health. CDR3 residues: CASSQDFRDEQYF. The CDR3 region has the DNA TGTGCCAGCAGCCAAGATTTCCGAGATGAGCAGTACTTC.